This T cell receptor (beta chain) was identified during a study of cytomegalovirus exposure and HLA in healthy donors. Clones were sequenced by immunoSEQ multiplex PCR, and TCRdb holds only the in-frame ones, with some missing. The profile shows about 330,000 clones, approximately 90% of them singletons. V lost 4 bases and J lost 9; bases outside the gene matches: 8. This CDR3 is 15 amino acids long. CDR1 and CDR2 (germline): SEHNR, FQNEAQ (reference sequence). The receptor's source is a woman aged 18-29 years in good health and CMV-seronegative. The chain is built from TRBV7-9 and TRBJ2-2, with 10 bases fitting TRBD1. The sequenced sample was PBMCs. The CDR3 spells CASSYRQGADRELFF. CDR3 DNA sequence: TGTGCCAGCAGCTACCGACAGGGGGCCGACCGGGAGCTGTTTTTT.